The T cell receptor (beta chain) described here comes from a study of blood T cell repertoires in COVID-19. Background on the study: There were acute and convalescent COVID-19 samples, and they came from the United States, Italy and Spain.

Assay used: immunoSEQ multiplex PCR; TCRdb lists only in-frame clones, some missing. The sample carries 15,000 or so clones, about 90% recorded once. V lost 4 bases and J 3 bases, leaving 12 bases between the germline ends. There are 14 residues in the CDR3. Germline V gene lookup returns CDR1 SGDLS and CDR2 YYNGEE. The origin of this receptor is a human donor in a cohort sampled during active COVID-19. The rearrangement uses TRBV9 and TRBJ2-3, with a possible D match to TRBD1 (5 bases). The sequencing sample was made of peripheral blood. CDR3: CASSPSPGTDTQYF. The CDR3 DNA reads as TGTGCCAGCAGCCCTTCTCCAGGGACAGATACGCAGTATTTT.